This T cell receptor (beta chain) appears in the sequencing data of a study of regulatory T cells in long-lasting Graves disease. Study-wide results and caveats: TCR diversity was lower in persistent Graves' patients (versus newly diagnosed ones).

The time point was: persistent/refractory GD, antithyroid drugs over 5 years with positive TRAb. The TCR library was prepared using RNA isolated from PBMCs. Criteria from the American Thyroid Association guidelines were applied to diagnose Graves' disease. This clonotype was counted many times. What it binds is unknown. In building TCR beta libraries, iRepertoire HTBI primers were used together with Arm-PCR of CDR3 regions. TCRdb re-analysed the multiplex PCR reads in MiXCR, keeping a single row per CDR3 protein. Among around 340,000 distinct CDR3 sequences, 15% to 20% were seen once, and the ten largest hold less than 30%. Sequencing was performed on peripheral blood mononuclear cells (PBMCs), taken when the disease was refractory, from a patient treated with antithyroid drugs. This receptor was identified in a female donor with Graves disease.

Here the CDR3 DNA reads TGTGCCAGCAGTGACCCCCAGGGGCAGAACACTGAAGCTTTCTTT. It encodes CASSDPQGQNTEAFF. This chain connects TRBV6-1 to TRBJ1-1; tentatively, D is TRBD1 (6 bases). Germline V gene lookup returns CDR1 MNHNS and CDR2 SASEGT. The V gene lost 3 bases and the J gene lost 1 base, with 12 bases spanning the gap. The CDR3 consists of 15 residues.